Shown below are 15 T cell receptor beta chains from a single sample sequenced in a study of CD8 T cells in ankylosing spondylitis. TCRdb reprocessed the 5' RACE reads with MiXCR, giving one entry per CDR3 protein. Of some 270,000 distinct CDR3 sequences listed, 15% to 20% are singletons. Sequenced: blood, either unsorted or a sorted T cell fraction (not recorded which). The receptors were sampled from a male donor with ankylosing spondylitis or in good health (not recorded which).

Comment on this clonotype: This may be a read error, as it is one base from a much larger clone. The V and J genes are TRBV12-3 or TRBV12-4 and TRBJ1-1, with D perhaps TRBD1 (6 bases). This CDR3 is built from 13 residues. DNA for the CDR3: TGTGCCAGCAGCCCGAGGGGGACCACTAAAGCTTTCTTT. The encoded protein is CASSPRGTTKAFF.

V and J are TRBV29-1 and TRBJ2-1; D might be TRBD1 (5 bases). Trimming shortened V by 2 bases and J by 1 base, and 6 bases separated the two germline ends. CDR1 is SQVTM and CDR2 is ANQGSEA in the germline V gene. The CDR3 runs to 13 residues. DNA for the CDR3: TGCAGCGTTGAACCAGGGTCCTACAATGAGCAGTTCTTC. Translation: CSVEPGSYNEQFF.

Only a few counts were recorded for this clonotype. The chain couples TRBV5-1 to TRBJ2-7; D uncertain. The CDR3 has 15 residues. V gave up 0 bases and J gave up 4 bases, with 14 bases separating them. CDR1 SGHRS and CDR2 YFSETQ come from the germline V gene. The CDR3 region is CASSLGSDGNYEQYF. CDR3 DNA: TGCGCCAGCAGCTTGGGCTCCGACGGTAATTACGAGCAGTACTTC.

This clonotype turned up a few times. The gene calls are TRBV12-3 or TRBV12-4 and TRBJ2-7; 8 bases line up with TRBD1. The CDR3 extends over 13 amino acids. The trim removed 4 bases at V and 11 bases at J, leaving 10 bases unmatched. This chain's CDR3 is CASSSGTGVKKYF. CDR3 in DNA: TGTGCCAGCAGTTCCGGGACAGGAGTTAAGAAGTACTTC.

The chain employs TRBV28 and TRBJ2-5; TRBD2 matches at 7 bases. CDR1 and CDR2 (germline): MDHEN, SYDVKM. The CDR3 consists of 17 residues. Unmatched junction bases numbered 12, after V lost 3 bases and J lost 2 bases. CDR3 in amino acids: CASSLLAGTTQQETQYF. The CDR3 nucleotides read TGTGCCAGCAGTTTGTTAGCGGGTACAACTCAACAAGAGACCCAGTACTTC.

This clonotype has only a few counts. The chain couples TRBV4-1 to TRBJ2-1; the match to TRBD2 covers 10 bases. The CDR3 covers 18 residues. V was pared by 0 bases and J by 7 bases, with 12 bases of the junction left unmatched. CDR1 is MGHRA and CDR2 is YSYEKL in the germline V gene. CDR3 sequence: CASSQEIFLAGVGNEQFF. The CDR3 nucleotides are TGCGCCAGCAGCCAAGAAATTTTTCTAGCGGGAGTCGGGAATGAGCAGTTCTTC.

The gene calls are TRBV6-5 and TRBJ1-5; the D is unclear. Trimming pared 0 bases from V and 0 bases from J, leaving 15 bases between. Looked up from germline, CDR1 is MNHEY and CDR2 is SVGAGI. The CDR3 sequence is 18 residues long. This CDR3 reads CASSYSGRYQYSNQPQHF. CDR3 sequence (DNA): TGTGCCAGCAGTTACTCGGGCCGGTACCAGTATAGCAATCAGCCCCAGCATTTT.

This clonotype was observed many times. The rearrangement uses TRBV29-1 and TRBJ2-1; a weak D match, TRBD2 (6 bases). CDR3 size: 13 residues. CDR1 is SQVTM and CDR2 is ANQGSEA in the germline V gene. With 7 bases removed from V and 6 bases from J, the gap between germline ends came to 16 bases. The CDR3 here is CSGGLPGSNEQFF. DNA for the CDR3: TGCAGCGGTGGACTACCAGGGTCCAATGAGCAGTTCTTC.

This clonotype has more than one count but fewer than ten. The chain couples TRBV5-1 to TRBJ2-4, with TRBD2 identical over 12 bases. The CDR3 loop spans 17 amino acids. V dropped 0 bases and J dropped 7; count of bases not matched to a gene: 8. Germline V CDR1 and CDR2: SGHRS, YFSETQ. The CDR3: CASSLVVASGRANIQYF. CDR3 coding DNA: TGCGCCAGCAGCTTGGTAGTCGCTAGCGGGAGGGCGAACATTCAGTACTTC.

This clonotype was seen a handful of times. J is TRBJ2-1 and V is TRBV9; 10 bases fit TRBD1. V trimming: 0 bases; J trimming: 7 bases; junction bases outside the gene matches: 16. Germline CDR1 reads SGDLS; CDR2 reads YYNGEE. The length of the CDR3 is 19 residues. CDR3 sequence: CASSVDDIGTGVIGNEQFF. DNA for the CDR3: TGTGCCAGCAGCGTAGATGATATCGGGACAGGGGTCATTGGGAATGAGCAGTTCTTC.

This clonotype was found a few times. This rearrangement joins TRBV11-2 to TRBJ2-1, with 9 nucleotides matching TRBD2. This CDR3 region has 16 residues. Trimming took 5 bases from V and 5 from J; bases not matched to a gene: 10. From germline, CDR1 is SGHAT and CDR2 FQNNGV. CDR3: CASSDLLAGVNNEQFF. The CDR3 nucleotides are TGTGCCAGCAGCGACCTTTTAGCGGGAGTCAACAATGAGCAGTTCTTC.

Many counts were recorded for this clonotype. The V call is TRBV29-1, the J call TRBJ2-7; the D gene is possibly TRBD1 (5 bases). Trimming removed 1 base at V and 5 bases at J, with 18 bases between. This CDR3 is 15 amino acids long. CDR1 and CDR2 (germline): SQVTM, ANQGSEA. The CDR3 is CSVEGYQGNEDEQYF. The CDR3 region has the DNA TGCAGCGTTGAAGGTTACCAGGGAAACGAGGACGAGCAGTACTTC.

Regarding this clonotype: A much more abundant neighbour one base away suggests this may be a read error. The chain carries TRBV7-2 and TRBJ2-7; 7 bases agree with TRBD1. CDR3 length equals 15 residues. Looked up from germline, CDR1 is SGHTA and CDR2 is FQGNSA. The CDR3 DNA is TGTGCCGGCAGCCAGTGGGGACAGAGCTCCTACGAGCAGTACTTC. Protein: CAGSQWGQSSYEQYF.

There are a few counts of this clonotype. DNA for the CDR3: TGTGCCAGCAGTGACCCATTGGGGGCAGGGATCGACACAGATACGCAGTATTTT. Encoded protein: CASSDPLGAGIDTDTQYF. V usage is TRBV25-1 and J usage is TRBJ2-3; TRBD1 might be the D (6 bases). CDR3 length equals 18 residues. CDR1 MGHDK and CDR2 SYGVNS come from the germline V gene. The ends were cut back, 3 bases at V and 2 bases at J, with 21 bases in the middle.

This clonotype was detected only a few times. The chain combines TRBV20-1 with TRBJ2-7; 8 positions agree with TRBD1. J was trimmed by 7 bases and V by 2 bases; bases with no gene match: 4. Germline V lookup: CDR1 DFQATT, CDR2 SNEGSKA (reference sequence). This CDR3 contains 12 residues. CDR3 residues: CSARQGAGEQYF. The CDR3 bases are TGCAGTGCTAGACAGGGGGCGGGTGAGCAGTACTTC.